Given below is one TCR beta chain in context. The antigen remains undetermined. The germline CDR1 and CDR2 sequences are SGHVS and FNYEAQ. CDR3 length: 18 residues. Trimming at V came to 4 bases and at J to 0 bases, leaving 12 bases not matched to a gene. This specimen comes from a study of cytomegalovirus exposure and HLA in healthy donors. The study's findings and limits: HLA alleles showed associations with some 17,000 TCR beta sequences in a later analysis, at a 0.05 false discovery rate. Certain indistinguishable V segments, among them TRBV6-2 and TRBV6-3, were excluded.

The PCR was carried out with 60 Vbeta primers and 13 Jbeta primers. Clones were read by immunoSEQ multiplex PCR, and TCRdb kept only the in-frame ones, dropping some. This sample's table reports about 79,000 clones. The chain uses TRBV7-6 and TRBJ2-7; 10 nucleotides align to TRBD2. Material: PBMCs. The TCR comes from a young man in good health and CMV-seronegative. The CDR3 coding sequence is TGTGCCAGCAGCTCCTATCCCCAACTAGCGGGACACTCCTACGAGCAGTACTTC. This sequence encodes CASSSYPQLAGHSYEQYF.